The 28 T cell receptor beta chains given below trace back to one sample, sequenced in a study of CD8+ T cells in alopecia areata. RNA extraction was followed by reverse transcription into cDNA, which acted as the sequencing template. Measured with immunoSEQ multiplex PCR; TCRdb has only the in-frame clones, and not every one. The sample shows 170,000 or so clones, roughly 61% of them seen only once. As for treatment: oral pan-JAK inhibitor, 5-10 mg twice daily. Sequencing used CD8+ T cells sorted from blood, obtained at week 24, from a patient treated with tofacitinib. The source is a human donor with alopecia areata.

The V gene is TRBV27, the J gene TRBJ2-1; D ambiguous. This CDR3 is 11 amino acids long. V dropped 2 bases and J dropped 10 bases, with 6 bases sitting between them. The germline gives CDR1 MNHEY, CDR2 SMNVEV (reference sequence). In DNA, the CDR3 is TGTGCCAGCAGTTTAGGTTTAGAGCAGTTCTTC. The encoded protein is CASSLGLEQFF.

This chain connects TRBV7-2 to TRBJ1-2; the match to TRBD1 covers 8 bases. The J segment lost 2 bases and the V segment lost 0 bases, leaving 5 bases of the junction unmatched. Germline V gene data show CDR1 as SGHTA and CDR2 as FQGNSA. The CDR3 runs 16 residues. As DNA, the CDR3 is TGTGCCAGCAGCTTAGCGGGTAACAGGGGGAACTATGGCTACACCTTC. Its translation is CASSLAGNRGNYGYTF.

The chain joins TRBV4-1 to TRBJ2-1; D is undetermined. The V end lost 2 bases, the J end lost 6 bases, and 8 bases lay between the germline ends. In germline, CDR1 is MGHRA, CDR2 YSYEKL. The CDR3 sequence is 13 residues long. The CDR3 loop is CASSQIVPNEQFF. The CDR3 region has the DNA TGCGCCAGCAGCCAAATCGTACCCAATGAGCAGTTCTTC.

This rearrangement joins TRBV13 to TRBJ2-7, with 8 bases aligning to TRBD1. Germline V gene data show CDR1 as PRHDT and CDR2 as FYEKMQ (reference sequence). With V trimmed by 6 bases and J by 5 bases, 9 bases remained unmatched. This CDR3 is built from 14 residues. DNA for the CDR3: TGTGCCAGCAGACTCAGGACAGGGAATGACGAGCAGTACTTC. Its protein is CASRLRTGNDEQYF.

This chain uses TRBV5-1 with TRBJ2-3, with TRBD2 as a possible D gene (5 bases). The CDR3 sequence is 15 residues long. Trimming cost V 0 bases and J 2 bases, with 10 bases left between them. The germline V gene encodes CDR1 SGHRS and CDR2 YFSETQ. CDR3: CASSLALATTDTQYF. The CDR3 DNA sequence: TGCGCCAGCAGCTTGGCGCTAGCCACCACAGATACGCAGTATTTT.

V and J are TRBV6-6 and TRBJ1-2, with 8 bases matching TRBD1. V shed 5 bases and J 3 bases; nucleotides not matched to a gene: 8. Germline lookup yields CDR1 MNHNY and CDR2 SVGAGI (reference sequence). The CDR3 spans 15 residues. The CDR3 reads CASSPQGAPDYGYTF. The CDR3 nucleotides are TGTGCCAGCAGTCCCCAGGGGGCGCCGGACTATGGCTACACCTTC.

The chain links TRBV30 to TRBJ2-4, with a tentative D call TRBD2 (5 bases). Trimming stripped 3 bases from V and 2 bases from J, with 11 bases between. The CDR3 has 14 residues. Germline CDR1 GTSNPN, CDR2 SVGIG (reference sequence). The CDR3 nucleotides are TGTGCCTGGAGAGAGTGGGAGACCAAAAACATTCAGTACTTC. Protein: CAWREWETKNIQYF. The full variable domain, its missing parts supplied by reference TRBV30 and TRBJ2-4, is SQTIHQWPATLVQPVGSPLSLECTVEGTSNPNLYWYRQAAGRGLQLLFYSVGIGQISSEVPQNLSASRPQDRQFILSSKKLLLSDSGFYLCAWREWETKNIQYFGAGTRLSVL.

This clone turned up a few times. The rearrangement joins TRBV29-1 to TRBJ2-7, with 12 nucleotides matching TRBD1. Germline assignment: CDR1 SQVTM and CDR2 ANQGSEA. The ends lost 3 bases at V and 2 bases at J; junction bases unmatched: 2. The CDR3 has 14 residues. The CDR3 region has the DNA TGCAGCGTTGATGGGACAGGGGGCGCCTACGAGCAGTACTTC. Translation gives CSVDGTGGAYEQYF.

This clone was detected once. The chain joins TRBV7-9 to TRBJ2-7; 10 bases are shared with TRBD2. Germline CDR1 is SEHNR and CDR2 is FQNEAQ (reference sequence). The trim removed 3 bases at V and 5 bases at J, leaving 7 bases unmatched. The CDR3 is made up of 15 amino acids. The CDR3 region has the DNA TGTGCCAGCAGCTTGAACAGCGGGGGGGCCAACGAGCAGTACTTC. Amino acids: CASSLNSGGANEQYF.

This rearrangement joins TRBV21-1 to TRBJ2-7; the table's D call of TRBD1 was not tested on the DNA. TRBV21-1 is recorded as a pseudogene. This CDR3 spans 15 amino acids. The CDR3 region is CASSPTRTGMYEQYF. CDR3 DNA sequence: TGTGCCAGCAGCCCCACGAGGACAGGGATGTACGAGCAGTACTTC.

This clone was seen only a few times. This chain uses TRBV29-1 with TRBJ2-2; D gene unclear. In germline, CDR1 is SQVTM, CDR2 ANQGSEA. V dropped 0 bases and J dropped 2 bases, with 13 bases sitting between them. The CDR3 totals 16 residues. The CDR3 DNA follows: TGCAGCGTTGAAGATAGATTCACCACTAACACCGGGGAGCTGTTTTTT. It encodes CSVEDRFTTNTGELFF.

This clone was detected only a few times. CDR3 sequence: CASSQDRGNNQPQHF. The CDR3 DNA follows: TGTGCCAGCAGCCAGGACAGGGGGAACAATCAGCCCCAGCATTTT. The V and J genes are TRBV4-2 and TRBJ1-5; 10 positions match TRBD1. CDR3 length: 15 residues. CDR1 is LGHNA, CDR2 YNFKEQ, per germline. The J segment lost 3 bases and the V segment lost 3 bases, leaving 2 bases of the junction unmatched.

The V call is TRBV4-2, the J call TRBJ2-1, with D possibly being TRBD2 (5 bases). Germline loops: CDR1 LGHNA, CDR2 YNFKEQ. The CDR3 totals 14 residues. The germline V and J ends were trimmed by 1 base and 4 bases, with 8 bases remaining between them. The CDR3 protein is CASSQGGPYNEQFF. The DNA for the CDR3 is TGTGCCAGCAGCCAAGGAGGGCCTTACAATGAGCAGTTCTTC.

The V and J genes are TRBV30 and TRBJ2-7; 7 nucleotides line up with TRBD2. Trimming at V came to 5 bases and at J to 3 bases, leaving 1 base not matched to a gene. This CDR3 is 11 amino acids long. Germline-derived CDR1 and CDR2 are GTSNPN and SVGIG (reference sequence). Written as DNA, the CDR3 is TGTGCCTGGTGGGGGGGCTACGAGCAGTACTTC. Protein: CAWWGGYEQYF.

The sample holds one count of this clone. The J gene is TRBJ1-4, the V gene TRBV20-1; D not resolved. V was pared by 6 bases and J by 5 bases, with 7 bases between. There are 11 residues in the CDR3. Germline V gives CDR1 DFQATT, CDR2 SNEGSKA (reference sequence). The CDR3 protein is CSAPSNEKLFF. The DNA of the CDR3 is TGCAGTGCCCCCAGCAATGAAAAACTGTTTTTT.

This sequence joins TRBV6-6 and TRBJ2-7; D is undetermined. Germline values: CDR1 MNHNY, CDR2 SVGAGI (reference sequence). The CDR3 sequence is 12 residues long. V was clipped by 8 bases and J by 3 bases, with 11 bases between them. In nucleotides, the CDR3 is TGTGCCAGCGGGCTGGGGATCTACGAGCAGTACTTC. It encodes CASGLGIYEQYF.

This chain connects TRBV15 to TRBJ1-2; D ambiguous. Germline-derived CDR1 and CDR2 are LNHNV and YYDKDF (reference sequence). There are 16 residues in the CDR3. Between the trimmed V and J ends, which lost 0 bases and 8 bases, there was a span of 19 bases. In DNA form, the CDR3 reads TGTGCCACCAGCAGAGATTATAGGGTTACCGGGCCCGGCTACACCTTC. It specifies CATSRDYRVTGPGYTF. The full variable domain, rest sourced from reference TRBV15 and TRBJ1-2, is DAMVIQNPRYQVTQFGKPVTLSCSQTLNHNVMYWYQQKSSQAPKLLFHYYDKDFNNEADTPDNFQSRRPNTSFCFLDIRSPGLGDTAMYLCATSRDYRVTGPGYTFGSGTRLTVV.

The chain employs TRBV7-2 and TRBJ2-5; the match to TRBD2 covers 8 bases. From germline, CDR1 is SGHTA and CDR2 FQGNSA. Trimming took 4 bases from V and 5 from J; bases not matched to a gene: 6. The CDR3 has 14 amino acids. CDR3 amino acids: CASSSSGGMETQYF. In DNA form, the CDR3 reads TGTGCCAGCAGCTCAAGCGGGGGAATGGAGACCCAGTACTTC. Together with reference TRBV7-2 and TRBJ2-5, the CDR3 gives the full variable domain: GAGVSQSPSNKVTEKGKDVELRCDPISGHTALYWYRQSLGQGLEFLIYFQGNSAPDKSGLPSDRFSAERTGGSVSTLTIQRTQQEDSAVYLCASSSSGGMETQYFGPGTRLLVL.

This chain connects TRBV4-3 to TRBJ2-5; TRBD2 matches at 8 bases. Germline V CDR1 and CDR2: LGHNA, YSLEER. Trimming at V came to 2 bases and at J to 2 bases, leaving 7 bases not matched to a gene. CDR3 length: 16 amino acids. The chain's CDR3 is CASSQPREGTQETQYF. The CDR3 DNA reads as TGCGCCAGCAGCCAACCTCGGGAGGGGACACAAGAGACCCAGTACTTC.

CDR3 amino acids: CSVINTEAFF. The DNA of the CDR3 is TGCAGCGTGATAAACACTGAAGCTTTCTTT. The chain joins TRBV29-1 to TRBJ1-1; D gene uncertain. Trimming removed 6 bases from V and 2 bases from J, with 4 bases in between. The CDR3 totals 10 residues. In germline, CDR1 is SQVTM, CDR2 ANQGSEA. Complete variable domain (other parts from reference TRBV29-1 and TRBJ1-1): SAVISQKPSRDICQRGTSLTIQCQVDSQVTMMFWYRQQPGQSLTLIATANQGSEATYESGFVIDKFPISRPNLTFSTLTVSNMSPEDSSIYLCSVINTEAFFGQGTRLTVV.

The gene calls are TRBV6-5 and TRBJ2-1, with 8 nucleotides matching TRBD1. The germline V gene encodes CDR1 MNHEY and CDR2 SVGAGI. The CDR3 sequence is 16 residues long. V lost 4 bases to trimming and J lost 10 bases; unmatched junction nucleotides: 15. The DNA of the CDR3 is TGTGCCAGCAGTTCCGAGACAGGGGAAGGTTCCGACGAGCAGTTCTTC. It translates to CASSSETGEGSDEQFF.

This clone was observed a few times. This chain connects TRBV10-3 to TRBJ2-2; 10 positions match TRBD1. Germline V CDR1 and CDR2: ENHRY, SYGVKD. The trim removed 8 bases at V and 3 bases at J, leaving 9 bases unmatched. This CDR3 has 16 amino acids. In DNA, the CDR3 is TGTGCCATCCCCGGAGGTGGGACAGGGGACACCGGGGAGCTGTTTTTT. Amino acid sequence: CAIPGGGTGDTGELFF.

The J gene is TRBJ2-1, the V gene TRBV7-6, with 11 bases aligning to TRBD2. V gave up 2 bases and J gave up 4 bases; unmatched junction bases: 7. The V gene's germline CDR1 is SGHVS and CDR2 FNYEAQ. The CDR3 totals 17 residues. The chain's CDR3 is CASSLLAGGSRYNEQFF. Written as DNA, the CDR3 is TGTGCCAGCAGCTTACTAGCGGGGGGCTCGCGGTACAATGAGCAGTTCTTC.

The chain links TRBV6-1 to TRBJ1-1, with 7 nucleotides matching TRBD1. The CDR3 extends over 14 amino acids. Germline CDR1 and CDR2: MNHNS and SASEGT. The V and J ends lost 5 bases and 5 bases, in that order; junction bases with no gene match: 8. CDR3 sequence (DNA): TGTGCCAGCAGTACTAACAGGGGTTGGACTGAAGCTTTCTTT. Its protein product is CASSTNRGWTEAFF.

The rearrangement uses TRBV7-9 and TRBJ2-7; D is unclear. The V gene lost 7 bases and the J gene lost 6 bases, with 16 bases spanning the gap. The CDR3 extends over 13 amino acids. Looked up from germline, CDR1 is SEHNR and CDR2 is FQNEAQ (reference sequence). The CDR3 spells CASIPVASSEQYF. DNA of the CDR3: TGTGCCAGCATCCCGGTGGCTTCGAGCGAGCAGTACTTC.

This clone was found a few times. The chain combines TRBV29-1 with TRBJ2-5; TRBD1 agrees at 7 bases. Per the germline V gene, CDR1 is SQVTM and CDR2 is ANQGSEA. CDR3 size: 14 residues. With V trimmed by 4 bases and J by 2 bases, 7 bases remained unmatched. The CDR3 reads CSVAGGRRQETQYF. In DNA form, the CDR3 reads TGCAGCGTTGCAGGGGGACGCCGGCAAGAGACCCAGTACTTC.

The gene calls are TRBV6-6 and TRBJ1-2; D call uncertain. V dropped 6 bases and J dropped 0 bases, with 11 bases sitting between them. CDR1 and CDR2 from the germline V gene are MNHNY and SVGAGI (reference sequence). The CDR3 runs 14 residues. The CDR3 region has the DNA TGTGCCAGCAGCCGCAGAGATACTAACTATGGCTACACCTTC. This codes for CASSRRDTNYGYTF.

The V and J genes are TRBV5-1 and TRBJ2-7; 10 nucleotides match TRBD1. Unmatched junction bases numbered 10, after V lost 4 bases and J lost 3 bases. Per the germline V gene, CDR1 is SGHRS and CDR2 is YFSETQ. CDR3 length: 16 residues. CDR3 sequence: CASSPIRDRGNYEQYF. CDR3 bases: TGCGCCAGCAGCCCGATACGGGACAGGGGAAACTACGAGCAGTACTTC.